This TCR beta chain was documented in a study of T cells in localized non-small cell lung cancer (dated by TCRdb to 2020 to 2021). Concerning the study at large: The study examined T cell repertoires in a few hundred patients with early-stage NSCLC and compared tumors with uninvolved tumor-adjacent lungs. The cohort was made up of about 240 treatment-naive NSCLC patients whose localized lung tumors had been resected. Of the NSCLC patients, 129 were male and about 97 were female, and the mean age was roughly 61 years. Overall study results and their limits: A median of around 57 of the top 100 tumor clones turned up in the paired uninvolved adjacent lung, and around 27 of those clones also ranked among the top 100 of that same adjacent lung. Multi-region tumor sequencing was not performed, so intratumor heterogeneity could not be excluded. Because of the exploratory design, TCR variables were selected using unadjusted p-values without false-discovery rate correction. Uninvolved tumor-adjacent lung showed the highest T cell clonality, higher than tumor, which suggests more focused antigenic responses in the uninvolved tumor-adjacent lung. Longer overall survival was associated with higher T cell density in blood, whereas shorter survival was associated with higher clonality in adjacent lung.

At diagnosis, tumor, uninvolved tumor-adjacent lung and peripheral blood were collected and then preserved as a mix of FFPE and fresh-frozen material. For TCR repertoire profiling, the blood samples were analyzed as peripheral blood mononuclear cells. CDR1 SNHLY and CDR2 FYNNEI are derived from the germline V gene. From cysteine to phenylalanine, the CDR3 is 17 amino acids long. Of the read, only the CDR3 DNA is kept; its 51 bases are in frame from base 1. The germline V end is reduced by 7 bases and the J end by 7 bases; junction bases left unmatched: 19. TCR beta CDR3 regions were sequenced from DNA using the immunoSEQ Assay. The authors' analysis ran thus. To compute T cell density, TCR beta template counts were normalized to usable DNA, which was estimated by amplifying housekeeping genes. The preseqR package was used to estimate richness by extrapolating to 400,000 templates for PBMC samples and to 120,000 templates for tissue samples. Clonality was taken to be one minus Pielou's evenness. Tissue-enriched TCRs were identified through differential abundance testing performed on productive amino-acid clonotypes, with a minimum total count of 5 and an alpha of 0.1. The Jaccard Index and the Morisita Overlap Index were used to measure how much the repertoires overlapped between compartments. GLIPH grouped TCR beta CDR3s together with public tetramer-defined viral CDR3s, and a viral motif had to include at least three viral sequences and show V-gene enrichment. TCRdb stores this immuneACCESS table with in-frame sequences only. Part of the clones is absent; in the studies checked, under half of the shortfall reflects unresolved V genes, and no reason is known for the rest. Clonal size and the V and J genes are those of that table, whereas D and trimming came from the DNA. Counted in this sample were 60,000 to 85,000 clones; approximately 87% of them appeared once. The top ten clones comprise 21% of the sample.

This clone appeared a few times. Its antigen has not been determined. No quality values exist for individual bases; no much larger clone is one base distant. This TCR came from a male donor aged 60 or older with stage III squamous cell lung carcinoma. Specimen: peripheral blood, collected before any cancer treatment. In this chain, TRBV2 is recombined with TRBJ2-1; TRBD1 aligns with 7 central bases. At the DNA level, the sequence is TGTGCCAGCAAGAAGGGTTCTCGACAGGGCTGGGGTAATGAGCAGTTCTTC. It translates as CASKKGSRQGWGNEQFF. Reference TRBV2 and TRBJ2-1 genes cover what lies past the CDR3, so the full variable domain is EPEVTQTPSHQVTQMGQEVILRCVPISNHLYFYWYRQILGQKVEFLVSFYNNEISEKSEIFDDQFSVERPDGSNFTLKIRSTKLEDSAMYFCASKKGSRQGWGNEQFFGPGTRLTVL.